The 17 T cell receptor beta chains in this list originate from one sample, sequenced in a study of cytomegalovirus exposure and HLA in healthy donors. PCR involved 60 Vbeta and 13 Jbeta primers. Sequencing was performed with immunoSEQ multiplex PCR; in TCRdb, only in-frame clones are kept and a portion is missing. The table has 130,000 to 150,000 clones, around 72% seen once; the top ten hold 2% to 2.5%. The sequencing sample was made of PBMCs. The receptor set was obtained from a man aged 40-55 years in good health and CMV-seronegative.

The V call is TRBV5-4, the J call TRBJ2-2, with a weak D call TRBD2 (6 bases). The CDR3 totals 16 residues. V lost 0 bases and J 2 bases, leaving 11 bases between the germline ends. CDR1 is SGHNT, CDR2 YYREEE, per germline (reference sequence). Written as DNA, the CDR3 is TGTGCCAGCAGCTTGGCCATGGCGGGAAACACCGGGGAGCTGTTTTTT. Protein product: CASSLAMAGNTGELFF.

This CDR3 reads CASSYAETQYF. CDR3 nucleotides: TGTGCCAGCAGTTATGCGGAGACCCAGTACTTC. V is TRBV6-5 and J is TRBJ2-5; D not certain. The V gene lost 3 bases and the J gene lost 5 bases, with 4 bases spanning the gap. Per the germline V gene, CDR1 is MNHEY and CDR2 is SVGAGI. CDR3 length: 11 residues.

The chain links TRBV5-4 to TRBJ2-7, with a tentative D call TRBD1 (6 bases). CDR3 size: 14 residues. The V end was cut by 4 bases, the J end by 3 bases, with 14 bases between. Germline V gene lookup returns CDR1 SGHNT and CDR2 YYREEE (reference sequence). CDR3 coding DNA: TGTGCCAGCAGCGTAAAAACAGGGAACTACGAGCAGTACTTC. Its protein product is CASSVKTGNYEQYF.

The chain combines TRBV7-9 with TRBJ2-1; 10 bases map to TRBD2. Germline CDR1 is SEHNR and CDR2 is FQNEAQ (reference sequence). V gave up 5 bases and J gave up 5 bases; unmatched junction bases: 3. This CDR3 is 14 amino acids long. CDR3 sequence: CASSPGLADNEQFF. CDR3 sequence (DNA): TGTGCCAGCAGCCCCGGACTAGCGGACAATGAGCAGTTCTTC.

The chain carries TRBV28 and TRBJ2-1; 13 bases are a match to TRBD2. The germline gives CDR1 MDHEN, CDR2 SYDVKM. The CDR3 contains 20 residues. Losses at the gene ends were 2 bases for V and 0 bases for J; bases not matched to a gene: 10. The CDR3 spells CASSLIWTSGSRYSYNEQFF. In DNA, the CDR3 is TGTGCCAGCAGTTTAATATGGACTAGCGGGAGCCGCTACTCCTACAATGAGCAGTTCTTC.

The CDR3 nucleotides are TGTGCCAGCAGGCAACAGGGCGGGTACACCGGGGAGCTGTTTTTT. This translates into CASRQQGGYTGELFF. The chain is built from TRBV6-1 and TRBJ2-2; D might be TRBD1 (6 bases). The CDR3 has 15 residues. The V end was cut by 6 bases, the J end by 3 bases, with 14 bases between. In germline, CDR1 is MNHNS, CDR2 SASEGT.

The chain is built from TRBV7-9 and TRBJ1-4, with D hard to call. CDR3 length equals 12 residues. The V gene's germline CDR1 is SEHNR and CDR2 FQNEAQ (reference sequence). CDR3 nucleotides: TGTGCTTTGGCGGCCGACGATGAAAAACTGTTTTTT. Translated: CALAADDEKLFF.

The chain couples TRBV28 to TRBJ1-5; tentatively, D is TRBD1 (5 bases). Trimming left V 6 bases short and J 7 bases short, with 16 bases between. The CDR3 is made up of 14 amino acids. Germline V CDR1 and CDR2: MDHEN, SYDVKM. The DNA for the CDR3 is TGTGCCAGCAGCTTAGGAGGGAGGGGACAGCCCCAGCATTTT. This sequence encodes CASSLGGRGQPQHF.

The J gene is TRBJ1-1, the V gene TRBV6-1; possible D gene TRBD1, 5 bases. Trimming pared 7 bases from V and 4 bases from J, leaving 19 bases between. The CDR3 covers 15 residues. Germline V lookup: CDR1 MNHNS, CDR2 SASEGT. The CDR3 DNA reads TGTGCCAGCATCCCGACCTCAGGGATGGGCACTGAAGCTTTCTTT. It encodes CASIPTSGMGTEAFF.

DNA for the CDR3: TGTGCCAGTAGTACCGGGACAGGGCTTGGCTACACCTTC. Translation: CASSTGTGLGYTF. The V call is TRBV19, the J call TRBJ1-2, with 9 bases matching TRBD1. V lost 4 bases to trimming and J lost 7 bases; unmatched junction nucleotides: 4. The germline CDR1 and CDR2 sequences are LNHDA and SQIVND (reference sequence). CDR3 length equals 13 residues.

V gene TRBV14 combines with J gene TRBJ2-7; TRBD1 is a possible D gene (6 bases). Germline V CDR1 and CDR2: SGHDN, FVKESK. The CDR3 has 14 residues. V gave up 2 bases and J gave up 3 bases, with 11 bases separating them. CDR3 coding DNA: TGTGCCAGCAGCCAATCTCGGACAGTCTACGAGCAGTACTTC. It codes for CASSQSRTVYEQYF.

Only one count was recorded for this clone. This chain links TRBV2 with TRBJ2-1; possibly TRBD2 for D (5 bases). Germline lookup yields CDR1 SNHLY and CDR2 FYNNEI. V lost 7 bases to trimming and J lost 3 bases, with 13 bases between them. There are 14 residues in the CDR3. CDR3 protein: CASNPGKIYNEQFF. Here the CDR3 DNA reads TGTGCCAGCAACCCCGGGAAGATCTACAATGAGCAGTTCTTC.

The CDR3 sequence is CASSLDGSGTAGYTF. CDR3 in DNA: TGTGCCAGCAGCTTGGACGGCTCGGGGACTGCTGGCTACACCTTC. V and J are TRBV5-4 and TRBJ1-2; D perhaps matches TRBD1 (5 bases). The germline V gene has CDR1 SGHNT and CDR2 YYREEE (reference sequence). Trimming took off 0 bases at V and 7 bases at J, with 16 bases between the two ends. The CDR3 runs 15 residues.

The V and J genes are TRBV30 and TRBJ2-2; 7 nucleotides match TRBD2. The V gene end was trimmed by 4 bases and the J gene end by 6 bases; junction bases not matched to a gene: 8. The germline V gene has CDR1 GTSNPN and CDR2 SVGIG (reference sequence). The length of the CDR3 is 14 residues. The CDR3 sequence: CAWIPRLAPGELFF. The CDR3 DNA is TGTGCCTGGATCCCCCGACTAGCCCCCGGGGAGCTGTTTTTT.

The chain joins TRBV9 to TRBJ2-6; 8 nucleotides line up with TRBD1. Germline CDR1 SGDLS, CDR2 YYNGEE. The V gene end was trimmed by 2 bases and the J gene end by 5 bases; junction bases not matched to a gene: 9. This CDR3 spans 17 amino acids. For the CDR3, the DNA is TGTGCCAGCAGCGTGGCAGAGACAGGGGCCTGGGCCAACGTCCTGACTTTC. It translates to CASSVAETGAWANVLTF.

The genes are TRBV19 and TRBJ1-1, with TRBD1 as a possible D gene (5 bases). The CDR3 has 13 amino acids. Trimming cost V 6 bases and J 3 bases, with 11 bases left between them. Looked up from germline, CDR1 is LNHDA and CDR2 is SQIVND (reference sequence). CDR3 coding DNA: TGTGCCAGTAGCCGACAGCGGGACACTGAAGCTTTCTTT. It yields the protein CASSRQRDTEAFF.

The genes are TRBV7-2 and TRBJ2-1; possible D gene TRBD2, 5 bases. Germline CDR1 SGHTA, CDR2 FQGNSA. Deletions cut 1 base from V and 6 bases from J, with 13 bases between. The CDR3 runs to 15 residues. The CDR3 spells CASSLGLAQSNEQFF. The CDR3 region has the DNA TGTGCCAGCAGCTTAGGGCTAGCACAGAGCAATGAGCAGTTCTTC.